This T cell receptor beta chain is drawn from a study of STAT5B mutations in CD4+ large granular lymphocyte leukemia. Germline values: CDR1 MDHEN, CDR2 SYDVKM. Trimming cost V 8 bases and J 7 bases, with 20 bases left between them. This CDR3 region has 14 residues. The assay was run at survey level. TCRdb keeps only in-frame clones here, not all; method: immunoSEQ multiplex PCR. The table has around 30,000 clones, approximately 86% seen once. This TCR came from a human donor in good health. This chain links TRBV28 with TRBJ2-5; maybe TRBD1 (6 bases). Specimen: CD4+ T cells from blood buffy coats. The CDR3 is CASGSGTPVGTQYF. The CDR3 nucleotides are TGTGCCAGCGGGTCGGGGACACCCGTCGGGACCCAGTACTTC.